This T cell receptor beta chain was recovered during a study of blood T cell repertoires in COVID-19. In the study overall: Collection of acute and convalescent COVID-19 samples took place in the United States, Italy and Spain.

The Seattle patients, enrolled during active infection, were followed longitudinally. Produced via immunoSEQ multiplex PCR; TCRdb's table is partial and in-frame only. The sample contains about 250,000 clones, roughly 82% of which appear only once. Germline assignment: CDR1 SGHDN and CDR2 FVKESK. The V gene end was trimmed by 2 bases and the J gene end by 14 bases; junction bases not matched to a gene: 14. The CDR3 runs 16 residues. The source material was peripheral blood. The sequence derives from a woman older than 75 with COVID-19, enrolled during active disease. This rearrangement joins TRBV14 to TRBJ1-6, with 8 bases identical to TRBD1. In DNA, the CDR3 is TGTGCCAGCAGCCAAATTGCGGGGACAGGACCCCTCACCCTCCACTTT. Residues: CASSQIAGTGPLTLHF.